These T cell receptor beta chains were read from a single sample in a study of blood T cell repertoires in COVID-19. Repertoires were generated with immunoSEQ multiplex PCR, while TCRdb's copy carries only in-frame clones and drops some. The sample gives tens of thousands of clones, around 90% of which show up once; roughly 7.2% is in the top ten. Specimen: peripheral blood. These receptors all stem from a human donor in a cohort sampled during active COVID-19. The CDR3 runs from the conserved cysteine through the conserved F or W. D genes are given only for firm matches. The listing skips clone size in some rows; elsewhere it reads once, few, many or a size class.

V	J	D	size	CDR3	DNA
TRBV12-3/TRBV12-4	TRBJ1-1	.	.	CASSLRASGEAFF	TGTGCCAGCAGTTTACGGGCCAGCGGTGAAGCTTTCTTT
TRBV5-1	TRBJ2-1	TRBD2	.	CASSLESSGRGLNNEQFF	TGCGCCAGCAGCTTGGAATCCAGCGGGAGGGGATTAAACAATGAGCAGTTCTTC
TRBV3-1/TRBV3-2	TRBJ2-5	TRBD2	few	CASSPTSGVWETQYF	TGTGCCAGCAGCCCAACTAGCGGAGTTTGGGAGACCCAGTACTTC
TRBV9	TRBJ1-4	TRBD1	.	CASSFGTDEKLFF	TGTGCCAGCAGTTTCGGGACAGATGAAAAACTGTTTTTT
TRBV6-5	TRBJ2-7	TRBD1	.	CASSYRDRSYEQYF	TGTGCCAGCAGTTACCGGGACAGGTCCTACGAGCAGTACTTC
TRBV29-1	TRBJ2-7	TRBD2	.	CSVEGAGTSGAYEQYF	TGCAGCGTTGAGGGGGCAGGGACTAGCGGTGCCTACGAGCAGTACTTC
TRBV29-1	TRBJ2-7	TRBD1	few	CSVENDRGGYEQYF	TGCAGCGTTGAAAACGACAGGGGCGGGTACGAGCAGTACTTC
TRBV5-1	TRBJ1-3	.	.	CASSPAGSSGNTIYF	TGCGCCAGCAGCCCGGCGGGGAGTTCTGGAAACACCATATATTTT
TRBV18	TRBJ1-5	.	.	CASSPPGQPQHF	TGTGCCAGCTCACCTCCGGGGCAGCCCCAGCATTTT
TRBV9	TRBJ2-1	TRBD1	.	CASSQGQGAYNEQFF	TGTGCCAGCAGCCAGGGACAGGGGGCCTACAATGAGCAGTTCTTC
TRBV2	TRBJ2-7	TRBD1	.	CASTDRGRAEQYF	TGTGCCAGCACCGACAGGGGGCGCGCCGAGCAGTACTTC
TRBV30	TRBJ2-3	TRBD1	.	CAWKGRGLWDTQYF	TGTGCCTGGAAAGGCAGGGGGCTCTGGGATACGCAGTATTTT
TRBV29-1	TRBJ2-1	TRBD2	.	CSVDLGDYLYNEQFF	TGCAGCGTTGATTTGGGGGACTACTTATACAATGAGCAGTTCTTC
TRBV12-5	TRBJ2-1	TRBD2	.	CASGFQSGGTYNEQFF	TGTGCTAGTGGTTTCCAGAGCGGGGGGACCTACAATGAGCAGTTCTTC
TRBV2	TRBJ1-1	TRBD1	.	CASSGMTGGITEAFF	TGTGCCAGCAGTGGGATGACAGGGGGGATTACTGAAGCTTTCTTT
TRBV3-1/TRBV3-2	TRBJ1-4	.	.	CASSQHSLNEKLFF	TGTGCCAGCAGCCAACACAGCCTTAATGAAAAACTGTTTTTT
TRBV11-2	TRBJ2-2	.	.	CASSRRGNTGELFF	TGTGCCAGCAGCAGACGGGGAAACACCGGGGAGCTGTTTTTT
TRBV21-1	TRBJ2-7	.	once	CASSKVGAGPTEQYF	TGTGCCAGCAGCAAAGTTGGGGCAGGTCCTACCGAGCAGTACTTC
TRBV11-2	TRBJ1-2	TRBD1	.	CASSLDGQGGYGYTF	TGTGCCAGCAGCTTAGATGGACAGGGTGGCTATGGCTACACCTTC
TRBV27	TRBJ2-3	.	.	CASTRGNGADTQYF	TGTGCCAGCACCCGAGGGAACGGGGCAGATACGCAGTATTTT
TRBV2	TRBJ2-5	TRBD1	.	CASSSGTGRGETQYF	TGTGCCAGCAGTTCCGGGACAGGGAGGGGAGAGACCCAGTACTTC
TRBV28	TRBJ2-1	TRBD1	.	CASSLSFPWDRGLYNEQFF	TGTGCCAGCAGTTTATCTTTCCCTTGGGACAGGGGACTCTACAATGAGCAGTTCTTC
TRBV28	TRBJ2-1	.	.	CASSLSGSSYNEQFF	TGTGCCAGCAGTTTGTCCGGGAGCTCCTACAATGAGCAGTTCTTC
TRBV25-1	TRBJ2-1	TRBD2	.	CASSWLGYGGGAVDEQFF	TGTGCCAGCAGCTGGTTGGGTTATGGCGGGGGGGCCGTAGATGAGCAGTTCTTC
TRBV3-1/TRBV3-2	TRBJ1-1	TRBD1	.	CASSLGTGVTEAFF	TGTGCCAGCAGCCTCGGGACAGGGGTTACTGAAGCTTTCTTT
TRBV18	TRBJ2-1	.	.	CASSPPSGQSSYNEQFF	TGTGCCAGCTCACCACCATCCGGACAGAGCTCCTACAATGAGCAGTTCTTC
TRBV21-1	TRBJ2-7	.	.	CASSKKRARGLYEQYF	TGTGCCAGCAGCAAAAAAAGAGCAAGGGGGCTTTACGAGCAGTACTTC
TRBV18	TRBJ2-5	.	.	CASSPVEKETQYF	TGTGCCAGCTCACCGGTAGAGAAAGAGACCCAGTACTTC
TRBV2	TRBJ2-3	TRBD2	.	CASRGTSGLGDTQYF	TGTGCCAGCAGGGGGACTAGCGGGCTGGGAGATACGCAGTATTTT
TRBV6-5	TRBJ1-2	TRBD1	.	CASSRGQGNGYTF	TGTGCCAGCAGCAGGGGACAGGGAAATGGCTACACCTTC
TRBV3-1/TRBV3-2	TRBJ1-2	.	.	CASSQSWTEQFVPMGYTF	TGTGCCAGCAGCCAATCTTGGACAGAACAATTCGTACCTATGGGCTACACCTTC
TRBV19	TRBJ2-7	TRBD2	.	CASSPEIQRGSSYEQYF	TGTGCCAGTAGTCCGGAGATCCAGCGGGGGAGCTCCTACGAGCAGTACTTC
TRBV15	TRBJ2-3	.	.	CATSNLRGADTQYF	TGTGCCACCAGCAACCTCCGTGGAGCAGATACGCAGTATTTT
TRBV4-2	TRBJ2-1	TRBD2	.	CASSQDGLAGDNEQFF	TGTGCCAGCAGCCAAGACGGACTAGCGGGTGACAATGAGCAGTTCTTC
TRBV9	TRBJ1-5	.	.	CASSGLQSNQPQHF	TGTGCCAGCAGCGGTCTACAGAGCAATCAGCCCCAGCATTTT
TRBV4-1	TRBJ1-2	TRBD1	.	CASRLLPTGTGERGYTF	TGCGCCAGCAGACTTCTGCCGACCGGGACAGGGGAAAGAGGCTACACCTTC
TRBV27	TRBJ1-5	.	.	CASSLSRAGNQPQHF	TGTGCCAGCAGTTTATCGAGGGCGGGAAATCAGCCCCAGCATTTT
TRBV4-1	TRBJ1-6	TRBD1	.	CASSQEGGQGHSPLHF	TGCGCCAGCAGCCAAGAGGGGGGACAGGGACATTCACCCCTCCACTTT
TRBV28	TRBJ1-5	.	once	CASSFAGVGSNQPQHF	TGTGCCAGCAGTTTCGCGGGGGTGGGCAGCAATCAGCCCCAGCATTTT